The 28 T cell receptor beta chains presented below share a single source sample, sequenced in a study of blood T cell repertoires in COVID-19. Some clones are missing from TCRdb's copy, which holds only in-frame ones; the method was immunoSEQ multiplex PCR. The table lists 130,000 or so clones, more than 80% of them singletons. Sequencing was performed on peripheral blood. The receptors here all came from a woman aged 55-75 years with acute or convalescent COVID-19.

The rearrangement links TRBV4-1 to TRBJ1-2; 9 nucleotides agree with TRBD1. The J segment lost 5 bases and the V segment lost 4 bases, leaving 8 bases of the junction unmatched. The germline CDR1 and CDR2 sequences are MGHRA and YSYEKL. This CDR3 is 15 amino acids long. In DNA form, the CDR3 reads TGCGCCAGCAGCCTCTTACCCGGGACAGGGTATGGCTACACCTTC. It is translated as CASSLLPGTGYGYTF.

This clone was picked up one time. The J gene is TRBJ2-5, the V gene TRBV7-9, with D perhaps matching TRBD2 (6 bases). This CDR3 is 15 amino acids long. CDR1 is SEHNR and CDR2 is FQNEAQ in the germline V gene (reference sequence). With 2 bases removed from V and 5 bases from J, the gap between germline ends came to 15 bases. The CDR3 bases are TGTGCCAGCAGCTTACAATCGGGGGTCGGGGAGACCCAGTACTTC. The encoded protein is CASSLQSGVGETQYF.

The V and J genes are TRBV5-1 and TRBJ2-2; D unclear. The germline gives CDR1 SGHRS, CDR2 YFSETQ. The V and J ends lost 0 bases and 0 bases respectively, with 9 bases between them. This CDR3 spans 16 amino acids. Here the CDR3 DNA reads TGCGCCAGCAGCTTGGCCCCCGCTACGAACACCGGGGAGCTGTTTTTT. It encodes CASSLAPATNTGELFF.

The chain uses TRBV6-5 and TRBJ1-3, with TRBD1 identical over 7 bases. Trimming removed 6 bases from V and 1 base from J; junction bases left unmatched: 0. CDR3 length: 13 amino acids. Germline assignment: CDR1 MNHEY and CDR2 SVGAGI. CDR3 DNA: TGTGCCAGCAGCAGGGGGTCTGGAAACACCATATATTTT. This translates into CASSRGSGNTIYF.

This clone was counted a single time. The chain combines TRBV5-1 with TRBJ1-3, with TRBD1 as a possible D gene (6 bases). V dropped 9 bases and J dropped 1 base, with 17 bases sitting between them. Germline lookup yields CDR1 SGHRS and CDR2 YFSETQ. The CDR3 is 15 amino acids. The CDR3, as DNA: TGCGCCACCCAGACAGGCGATTCATCTGGAAACACCATATATTTT. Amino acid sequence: CATQTGDSSGNTIYF.

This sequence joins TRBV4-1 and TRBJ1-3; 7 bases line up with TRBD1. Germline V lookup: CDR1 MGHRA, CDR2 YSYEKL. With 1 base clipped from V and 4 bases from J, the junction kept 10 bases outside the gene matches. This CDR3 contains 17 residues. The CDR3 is CASSQGGQVGGGNTIYF. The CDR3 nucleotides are TGCGCCAGCAGCCAAGGCGGACAGGTCGGGGGAGGAAACACCATATATTTT.

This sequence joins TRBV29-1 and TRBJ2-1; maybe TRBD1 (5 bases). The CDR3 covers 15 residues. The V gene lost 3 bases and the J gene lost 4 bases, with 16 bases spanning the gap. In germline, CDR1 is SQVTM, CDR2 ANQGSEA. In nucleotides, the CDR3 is TGCAGCGTTGAGATTCAGGGCGACCCTTACAATGAGCAGTTCTTC. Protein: CSVEIQGDPYNEQFF.

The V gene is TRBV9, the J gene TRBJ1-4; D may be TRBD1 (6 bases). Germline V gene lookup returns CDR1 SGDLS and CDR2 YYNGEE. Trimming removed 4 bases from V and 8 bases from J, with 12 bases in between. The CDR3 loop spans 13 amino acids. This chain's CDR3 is CASSRDKGEKLFF. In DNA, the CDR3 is TGTGCCAGCAGCCGGGACAAGGGGGAAAAACTGTTTTTT.

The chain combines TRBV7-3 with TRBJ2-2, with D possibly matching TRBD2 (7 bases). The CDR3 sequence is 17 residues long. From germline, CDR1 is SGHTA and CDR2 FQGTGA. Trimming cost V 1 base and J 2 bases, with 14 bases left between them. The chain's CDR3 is CASSLRGLAANTGELFF. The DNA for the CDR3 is TGTGCCAGCAGCTTAAGGGGGCTAGCGGCTAACACCGGGGAGCTGTTTTTT.

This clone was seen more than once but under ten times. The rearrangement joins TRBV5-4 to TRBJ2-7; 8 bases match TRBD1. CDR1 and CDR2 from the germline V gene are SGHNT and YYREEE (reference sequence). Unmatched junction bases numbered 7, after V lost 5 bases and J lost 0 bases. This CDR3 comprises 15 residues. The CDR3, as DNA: TGTGCCAGCAGTTCGGACAGGGAGAACTCCTACGAGCAGTACTTC. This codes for CASSSDRENSYEQYF.

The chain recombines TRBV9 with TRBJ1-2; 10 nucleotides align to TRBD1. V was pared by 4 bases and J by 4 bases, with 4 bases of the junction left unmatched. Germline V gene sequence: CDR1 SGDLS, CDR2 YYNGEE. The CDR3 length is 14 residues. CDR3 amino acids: CASSSGTGVYGYTF. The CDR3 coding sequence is TGTGCCAGCAGCTCAGGGACAGGGGTCTATGGCTACACCTTC.

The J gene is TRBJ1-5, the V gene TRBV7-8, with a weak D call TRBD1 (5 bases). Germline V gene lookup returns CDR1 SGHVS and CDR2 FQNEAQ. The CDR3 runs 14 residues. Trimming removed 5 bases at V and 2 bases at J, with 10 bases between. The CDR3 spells CASSPGHGNQPQHF. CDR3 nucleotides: TGTGCCAGCAGCCCCGGACACGGCAATCAGCCCCAGCATTTT.

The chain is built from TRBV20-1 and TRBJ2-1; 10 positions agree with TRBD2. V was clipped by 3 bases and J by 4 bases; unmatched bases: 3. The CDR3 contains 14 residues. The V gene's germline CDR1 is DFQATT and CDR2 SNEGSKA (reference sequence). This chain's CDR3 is CSASRTSGYNEQFF. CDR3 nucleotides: TGCAGTGCTAGTCGGACTAGCGGTTACAATGAGCAGTTCTTC.

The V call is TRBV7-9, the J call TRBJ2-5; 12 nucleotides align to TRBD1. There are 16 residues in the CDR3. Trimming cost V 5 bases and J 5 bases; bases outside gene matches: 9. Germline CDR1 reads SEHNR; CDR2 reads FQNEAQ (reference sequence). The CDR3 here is CASSKGTGGAAETQYF. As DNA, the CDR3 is TGTGCCAGCAGCAAAGGGACAGGGGGCGCGGCGGAGACCCAGTACTTC.

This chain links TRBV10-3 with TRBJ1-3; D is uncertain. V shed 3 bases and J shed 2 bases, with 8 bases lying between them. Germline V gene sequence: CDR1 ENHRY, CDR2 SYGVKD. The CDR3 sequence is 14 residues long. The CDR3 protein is CAISDFIPGNTIYF. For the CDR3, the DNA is TGTGCCATCAGTGATTTCATCCCTGGAAACACCATATATTTT.

CDR3: CASSQGDGRGNIQYF. Written as DNA, the CDR3 is TGTGCCAGCAGCCAAGGTGACGGAAGGGGAAACATTCAGTACTTC. The V call is TRBV3-1 (or the pseudogene TRBV3-2), the J call TRBJ2-4, with D possibly matching TRBD1 (5 bases). Trimming stripped 1 base from V and 6 bases from J, with 13 bases between. Germline values: CDR1 LGHDT, CDR2 YNNKEL (reference sequence). The CDR3 sequence is 15 residues long.

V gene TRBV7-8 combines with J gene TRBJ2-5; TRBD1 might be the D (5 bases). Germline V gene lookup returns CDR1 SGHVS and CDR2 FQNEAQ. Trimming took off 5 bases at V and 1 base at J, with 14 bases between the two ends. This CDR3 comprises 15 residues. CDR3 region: CASSPQETAQETQYF. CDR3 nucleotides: TGTGCCAGCAGCCCACAGGAGACAGCCCAAGAGACCCAGTACTTC.

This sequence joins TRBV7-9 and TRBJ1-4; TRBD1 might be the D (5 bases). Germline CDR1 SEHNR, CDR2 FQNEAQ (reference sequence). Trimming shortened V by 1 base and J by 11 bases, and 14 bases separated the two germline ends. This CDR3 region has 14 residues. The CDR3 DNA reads TGTGCCAGCAGCTTAGTAGGGGCAGCCGGGAAACTGTTTTTT. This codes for CASSLVGAAGKLFF.

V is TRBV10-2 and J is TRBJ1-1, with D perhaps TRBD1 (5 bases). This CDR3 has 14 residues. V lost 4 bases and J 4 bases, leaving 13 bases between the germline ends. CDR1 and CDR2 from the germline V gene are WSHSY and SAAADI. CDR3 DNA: TGCGCCAGCAGTGGGCAGGGAGGGAGCACTGAAGCTTTCTTT. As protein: CASSGQGGSTEAFF.

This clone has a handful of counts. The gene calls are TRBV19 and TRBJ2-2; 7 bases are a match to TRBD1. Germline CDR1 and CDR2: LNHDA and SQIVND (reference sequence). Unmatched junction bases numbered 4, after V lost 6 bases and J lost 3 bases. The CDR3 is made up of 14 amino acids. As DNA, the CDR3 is TGTGCCAGTAGGACGCAGGGGGACACCGGGGAGCTGTTTTTT. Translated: CASRTQGDTGELFF.

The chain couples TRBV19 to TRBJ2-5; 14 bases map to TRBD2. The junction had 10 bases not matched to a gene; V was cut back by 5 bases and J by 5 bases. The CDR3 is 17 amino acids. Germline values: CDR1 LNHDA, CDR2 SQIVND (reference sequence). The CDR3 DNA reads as TGTGCCAGTAGTCCGACTAGCGGGGGGGCCCGGTCGGAGACCCAGTACTTC. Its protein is CASSPTSGGARSETQYF.

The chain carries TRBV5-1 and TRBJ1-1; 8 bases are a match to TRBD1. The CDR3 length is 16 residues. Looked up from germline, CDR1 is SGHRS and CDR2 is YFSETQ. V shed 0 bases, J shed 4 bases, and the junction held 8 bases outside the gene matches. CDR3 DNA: TGCGCCAGCAGCTTGGATGGACAGGGCCTCCCCACTGAAGCTTTCTTT. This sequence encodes CASSLDGQGLPTEAFF.

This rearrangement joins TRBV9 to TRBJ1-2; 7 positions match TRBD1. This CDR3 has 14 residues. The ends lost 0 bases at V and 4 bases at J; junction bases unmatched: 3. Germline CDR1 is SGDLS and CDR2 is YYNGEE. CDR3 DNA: TGTGCCAGCAGCGTAGGACAGGGAAGCTATGGCTACACCTTC. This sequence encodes CASSVGQGSYGYTF.

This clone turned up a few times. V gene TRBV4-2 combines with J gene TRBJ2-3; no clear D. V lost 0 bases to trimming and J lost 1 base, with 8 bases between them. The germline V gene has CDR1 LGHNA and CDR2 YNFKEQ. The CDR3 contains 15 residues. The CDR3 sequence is CASSQDSGGTDTQYF. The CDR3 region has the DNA TGTGCCAGCAGCCAAGATTCAGGCGGCACAGATACGCAGTATTTT.

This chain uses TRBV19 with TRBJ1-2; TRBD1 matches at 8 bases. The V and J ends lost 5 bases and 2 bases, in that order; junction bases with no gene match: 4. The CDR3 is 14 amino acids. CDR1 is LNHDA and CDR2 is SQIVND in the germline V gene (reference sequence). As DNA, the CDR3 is TGTGCCAGTAGTCCCGGACAGGGCAACTATGGCTACACCTTC. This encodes CASSPGQGNYGYTF.

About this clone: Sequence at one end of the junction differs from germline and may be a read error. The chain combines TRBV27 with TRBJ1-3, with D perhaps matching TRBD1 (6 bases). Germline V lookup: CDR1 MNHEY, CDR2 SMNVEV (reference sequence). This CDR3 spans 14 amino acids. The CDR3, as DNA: TGTGCCAGCAGTAATCGGGGAGGGGGAAACACCGTATATTTT. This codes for CASSNRGGGNTVYF.

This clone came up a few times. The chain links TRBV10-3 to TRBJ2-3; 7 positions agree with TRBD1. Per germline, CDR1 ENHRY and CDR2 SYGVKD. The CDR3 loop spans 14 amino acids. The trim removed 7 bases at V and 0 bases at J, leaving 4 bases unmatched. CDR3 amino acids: CAITGGTSTDTQYF. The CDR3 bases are TGTGCCATCACAGGGGGTACTAGCACAGATACGCAGTATTTT.

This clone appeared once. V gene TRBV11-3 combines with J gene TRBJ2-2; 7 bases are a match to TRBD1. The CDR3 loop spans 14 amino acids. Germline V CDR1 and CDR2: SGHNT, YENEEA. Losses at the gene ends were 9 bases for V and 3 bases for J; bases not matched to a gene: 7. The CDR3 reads CASGTGAHTGELFF. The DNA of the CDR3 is TGTGCCAGTGGTACAGGGGCTCACACCGGGGAGCTGTTTTTT.